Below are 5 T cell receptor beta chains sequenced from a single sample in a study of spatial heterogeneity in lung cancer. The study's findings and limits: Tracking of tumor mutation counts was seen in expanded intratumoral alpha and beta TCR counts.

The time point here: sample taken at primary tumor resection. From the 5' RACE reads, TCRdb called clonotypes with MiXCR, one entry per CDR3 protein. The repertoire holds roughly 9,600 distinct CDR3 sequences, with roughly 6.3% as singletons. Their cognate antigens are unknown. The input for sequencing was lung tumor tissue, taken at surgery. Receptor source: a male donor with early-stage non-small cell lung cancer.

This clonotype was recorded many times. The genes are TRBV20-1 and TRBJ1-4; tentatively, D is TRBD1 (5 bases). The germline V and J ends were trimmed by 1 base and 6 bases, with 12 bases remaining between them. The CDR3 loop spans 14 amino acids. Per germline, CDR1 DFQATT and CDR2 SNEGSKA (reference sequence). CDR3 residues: CSARVPGLDEKLFF. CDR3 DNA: TGCAGTGCTAGAGTCCCGGGACTCGATGAAAAACTGTTTTTT.

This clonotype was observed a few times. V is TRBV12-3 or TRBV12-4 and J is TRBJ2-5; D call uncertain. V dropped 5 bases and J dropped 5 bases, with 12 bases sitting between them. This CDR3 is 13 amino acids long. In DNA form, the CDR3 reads TGTGCCAGCAGTCCAGCCGGCAGGGAGACCCAGTACTTC. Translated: CASSPAGRETQYF.

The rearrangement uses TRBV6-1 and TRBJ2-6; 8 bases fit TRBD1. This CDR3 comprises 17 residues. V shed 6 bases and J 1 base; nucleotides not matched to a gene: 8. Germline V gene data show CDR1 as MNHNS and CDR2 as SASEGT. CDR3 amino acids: CASRHRTGRSGANVLTF. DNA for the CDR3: TGTGCCAGCAGACACAGGACAGGGAGGTCTGGGGCCAACGTCCTGACTTTC.

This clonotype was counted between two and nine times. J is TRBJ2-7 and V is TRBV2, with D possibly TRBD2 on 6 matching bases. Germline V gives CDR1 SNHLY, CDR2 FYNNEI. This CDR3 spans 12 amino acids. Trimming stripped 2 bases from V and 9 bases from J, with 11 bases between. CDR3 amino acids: CASSEMWGGQYF. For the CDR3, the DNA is TGTGCCAGCAGTGAAATGTGGGGAGGGCAGTACTTC.

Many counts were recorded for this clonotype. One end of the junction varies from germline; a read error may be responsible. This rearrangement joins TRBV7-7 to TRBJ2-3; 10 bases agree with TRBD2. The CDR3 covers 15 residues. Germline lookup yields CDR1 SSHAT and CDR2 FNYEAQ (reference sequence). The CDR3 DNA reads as TGTGCTAGCAGTTTACTAGCGGGGATGACAGATACGCAGTATTTT. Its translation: CASSLLAGMTDTQYF.